The present entry profiles one TCR beta chain with its context. This clonotype was seen ten or more times. It has no known antigen specificity. There are no base qualities to consult, and no much larger clone falls within one base. The TCR beta CDR3 regions were amplified from RNA transcripts. The TCR CDR3 was subjected to a first round of RT-PCR using the HTBI primer set and the Qiagen OneStep RT-PCR kit. The libraries were constructed in a second round of multiplex PCR and then size-selected and purified. The libraries were sequenced on an Illumina HiSeq2000 using paired-end 100 bp reads. The paper's data handling went like this. SOAPnuke was used to process the raw data, removing reads that contained adapters or uncalled bases, had a mean Phred below 15, or lacked an exact match to the constant primer or identifier. COPE v1.2.5 was used to merge the high-quality paired reads, and each unique nucleotide sequence was defined as a clonotype. Clonotypes were aligned to IMGT TRBV, TRBD and TRBJ reference segments using MiTCR v1.1. Only V-J combinations with frequency above 0.0001, covering 98% to 99.2% of repertoires, were analysed. The TCS score was defined as the ratio of F50 (clonal expansion) to E x V (chaos), calculated using BLOSUM62-based TCRdist between CDR3 peptides within each V-J. Welch's t-statistics and random forest reduced roughly 530 V-J features to roughly 13, which were used in a naive Bayes classifier (R e1071). TCRdb ran its own pipeline on the public reads, namely fastp trimming at Q25 and MiXCR clone calling, and kept in-frame beta chains. Duplicate CDR3 protein sequences are folded into a single record with the most common DNA and genes. TCRdb assigned the V and J calls; the authors' analysis was not used. For this sample there are hundreds of thousands of distinct CDR3 sequences; less than 30% appear just once. The ten largest clones add up to 20% to 30% of the sample.

Spanning cysteine to phenylalanine, the CDR3 consists of 14 amino acids. Solely the CDR3 DNA is kept, with 42 bases framed from the first base. V was cut back by 7 bases and J by 6 bases, leaving a gap of 15 bases between them. For CDR1 and CDR2, the germline V gene lists SNHLY and FYNNEI. The source of the sample is a study of T cells in Graves' hyperthyroidism and ophthalmopathy (dated by TCRdb to between 2019 and 2020). Some background on the complete study: Peripheral blood was collected at initial diagnosis, before any treatment. A discovery cohort of about 96 patients, approximately 45 with Graves' ophthalmopathy and 57 with stable Graves' hyperthyroidism, was used to find distinguishing TCR V-J signatures. Prospective prediction of ophthalmopathy was tested in an independent validation cohort of 18 to 20 hyperthyroidism patients and around 16 patients who later progressed to ophthalmopathy. The 100 or so discovery patients were divided at random into training and test sets in a 7:3 ratio. In addition, the study compared T-cell repertoires in thyroid tissue and in blood from about six Graves' hyperthyroidism patients. Once sampling was done, hyperthyroidism patients were given methimazole at a starting dose of 30 mg daily, whereas ophthalmopathy patients were given high-dose intravenous methylprednisolone. The paper reports TCR Vbeta CDR3 sequencing of over 130 peripheral blood samples: 43 ophthalmopathy, fewer than 80 hyperthyroidism and approximately 17 progressor patients.

Results and caveats for the whole study, not just this receptor: Most expanded thyroid clonotypes (frequency above 0.001) were also found in blood, which suggests that blood repertoires may mirror thyroid immune responses. A 13 V-J signature model separated ophthalmopathy from stable hyperthyroidism, with approximately 86% sensitivity and roughly 81% specificity in cross-validation and 80%/75% in testing. Sample size was not statistically predetermined, and investigators were not blinded to group allocation. During validation, the model predicted progression to ophthalmopathy a median of approximately six months ahead of onset, with more than 55% sensitivity and 72.22% specificity.

Hyperthyroidism patients were newly diagnosed, had a disease duration of under 2 months, and were aged 18 to 65 years. Any patient with an uncontrolled infection, another autoimmune disease, pregnancy or lactation was excluded. Diagnoses relied on clinical symptoms, serum thyroxine and TRAb, thyroid ultrasound and orbital computed tomography. Blood from progressor patients was drawn when they were first diagnosed with hyperthyroidism, before any ophthalmopathy symptoms appeared. PBMCs were isolated from approximately 10 ml of fresh peripheral blood by Ficoll-Paque density gradient centrifugation. Progressor patients were first diagnosed with Graves' hyperthyroidism and then developed ophthalmopathy during follow-up. Total RNA was extracted using Trizol reagent, and RNA quality was assessed on an Agilent 2100 Bioanalyzer.

This chain joins TRBV2 to TRBJ2-2; the D gene is perhaps TRBD2, on 6 matching bases. The receptor comes from a man aged 35-49 years with Graves' hyperthyroidism that later progressed to Graves' ophthalmopathy. Sequencing was carried out using blood. CDR3 reads: CASNLYGGAGELFF. The nucleotides are TGTGCCAGCAACCTTTACGGGGGTGCCGGGGAGCTGTTTTTT. With the portions outside the CDR3 filled from the reference TRBV2 and TRBJ2-2 genes, the complete variable region becomes EPEVTQTPSHQVTQMGQEVILRCVPISNHLYFYWYRQILGQKVEFLVSFYNNEISEKSEIFDDQFSVERPDGSNFTLKIRSTKLEDSAMYFCASNLYGGAGELFFGEGSRLTVL.